A selection of T cell receptor beta chains follows, all from one sample in a study of response to subunit inactivated influenza vaccine. TCRdb redid the calling of the RT-PCR reads with MiXCR, one entry per CDR3 protein. The data show some 300,000 distinct CDR3 sequences, about 20% seen once. The specimen comprised PBMCs from blood, sampled about 20 months after vaccination. The receptor source for this set is a man aged 50-75 years who received an inactivated influenza vaccine. Each CDR3 is given with its conserved first and last residue. The D gene is left open where the match is weak. Clone sizes are given selectively: once, few, many, or a class where the clone is expanded.

.	TRBV12-3/TRBV12-4	13	TRBJ1-2	many	CASSQTANYGYTF	TGTGCCAGCAGTCAGACAGCTAACTATGGCTACACCTTC
TRBD1	TRBV7-3	16	TRBJ1-3	many	CASSPDRGGSGNTIYF	TGTGCCAGCAGCCCGGACAGGGGAGGATCTGGAAACACCATATATTTT
.	TRBV4-1	15	TRBJ2-3	.	CASSQELSTTDTQYF	TGCGCCAGCAGCCAAGAATTGTCCACCACAGATACGCAGTATTTT
.	TRBV29-1	11	TRBJ1-1	.	CSVFSGTEAFF	TGCAGCGTGTTCTCGGGCACTGAAGCTTTCTTT
.	TRBV7-9	14	TRBJ2-5	.	CASSSGDNQETQYF	TGTGCCAGCAGCTCCGGGGACAACCAAGAGACCCAGTACTTC
TRBD1	TRBV11-2	14	TRBJ1-1	few	CASGTGASHTEAFF	TGTGCCAGCGGGACAGGGGCGTCCCACACTGAAGCTTTCTTT
TRBD1	TRBV27	14	TRBJ1-2	few	CASARDRGTYGYTF	TGTGCCAGCGCCCGGGACAGGGGGACCTATGGCTACACCTTC
.	TRBV20-1	15	TRBJ2-7	few	CSAWDSARSSYEQYF	TGCAGTGCTTGGGACTCCGCCAGGAGCTCCTACGAGCAGTACTTC
.	TRBV7-9	11	TRBJ1-5	few	CASSLGGPQHF	TGTGCCAGCAGCTTAGGTGGGCCCCAGCATTTT
.	TRBV7-9	14	TRBJ1-2	few	CASSRGGSNYGYTF	TGTGCCAGCAGCCGGGGGGGGAGCAACTATGGCTACACCTTC
.	TRBV12-3/TRBV12-4	11	TRBJ2-7	.	CASSRHYEQYF	TGTGCCAGCAGCCGTCACTACGAGCAGTACTTC
TRBD1	TRBV6-9	17	TRBJ1-4	.	CASTRCSGTGRNEKLFF	TGTGCCAGCACCCGATGTTCTGGGACAGGGCGGAATGAAAAACTGTTTTTT
TRBD2	TRBV28	17	TRBJ2-1	.	CASSLSLGLAGGDEQFF	TGTGCCAGCAGTTTATCCCTCGGACTAGCGGGAGGTGATGAGCAGTTCTTC
.	TRBV20-1	14	TRBJ1-2	.	CSARESQGIYGYTF	TGCAGTGCTAGAGAAAGTCAGGGTATCTATGGCTACACCTTC
TRBD2	TRBV4-3	15	TRBJ2-5	once	CASSQDGGGAGTQYF	TGCGCCAGCAGCCAAGATGGCGGGGGGGCTGGGACCCAGTACTTC
TRBD1	TRBV12-3/TRBV12-4	14	TRBJ1-4	many	CASSPGQGFEKLFF	TGTGCCAGCAGCCCGGGACAGGGTTTTGAAAAACTGTTTTTT
TRBD1	TRBV20-1	15	TRBJ2-3	few	CSARDRTGYTDTQYF	TGCAGTGCTAGAGATAGGACAGGTTACACAGATACGCAGTATTTT
.	TRBV19	15	TRBJ1-5	few	CASSIARGSIGSQHF	TGTGCCAGTAGTATTGCCAGGGGCAGTATCGGGTCCCAGCATTTT
TRBD1	TRBV25-1	14	TRBJ1-5	.	CASSEDRGSQPQHF	TGTGCCAGCAGTGAGGACAGGGGTAGTCAGCCCCAGCATTTT
TRBD2	TRBV7-2	16	TRBJ2-1	.	CASSSKTSGGANEQFF	TGTGCCAGCAGCTCAAAGACTAGCGGGGGGGCCAATGAGCAGTTCTTC
.	TRBV5-6	14	TRBJ2-3	few	CASSLDPTTDTQYF	TGTGCCAGCAGCTTGGACCCAACCACAGATACGCAGTATTTT
.	TRBV5-6	12	TRBJ1-2	many	CASSLVGDGYTF	TGTGCCAGCAGCTTGGTGGGGGACGGCTACACCTTC
TRBD1	TRBV12-3/TRBV12-4	13	TRBJ1-2	.	CASSATGVVGYTF	TGTGCCAGCAGTGCAACAGGGGTTGTCGGCTACACCTTC
TRBD1	TRBV28	16	TRBJ1-2	few	CASSLLRTGGRYGYTF	TGTGCCAGCAGTTTATTAAGGACAGGGGGCCGTTATGGCTACACCTTC
.	TRBV29-1	11	TRBJ2-7	.	CSVERGIEQYF	TGCAGCGTTGAACGGGGAATCGAGCAGTACTTC
.	TRBV7-6	15	TRBJ2-7	.	CASSLEGSWRDEQYF	TGTGCCAGCAGCTTAGAGGGATCCTGGAGGGACGAGCAGTACTTC
.	TRBV7-2	14	TRBJ1-3	few	CASSLMGRLNTIYF	TGTGCCAGCAGCTTAATGGGCCGCTTAAACACCATATATTTT
.	TRBV12-3/TRBV12-4	12	TRBJ1-1	.	CASSGDGTEAFF	TGTGCCAGCAGTGGGGATGGGACTGAAGCTTTCTTT
TRBD2	TRBV6-2/TRBV6-3	13	TRBJ2-3	.	CATRGVLVDTQYF	TGTGCCACCCGGGGGGTACTAGTGGATACGCAGTATTTT
.	TRBV7-2	15	TRBJ1-3	.	CASSPDRAAGNTIYF	TGTGCCAGCAGCCCGGATCGGGCGGCTGGAAACACCATATATTTT
.	TRBV7-9	16	TRBJ2-2	once	CASSLATGGGTGELFF	TGTGCCAGCAGCTTAGCAACGGGGGGCGGCACCGGGGAGCTGTTTTTT
.	TRBV5-1	14	TRBJ1-6	.	CASSFGRDNSPLHF	TGCGCCAGCAGCTTCGGCAGGGATAATTCACCCCTCCACTTT
.	TRBV6-2/TRBV6-3	12	TRBJ1-2	.	CASSSRLYGYTF	TGTGCCAGCAGCTCACGGCTCTATGGCTACACCTTC
.	TRBV6-2/TRBV6-3	16	TRBJ2-5	.	CASTQQQGVYQETQYF	TGTGCCAGCACTCAACAACAGGGAGTGTACCAAGAGACCCAGTACTTC
.	TRBV20-1	13	TRBJ2-5	.	CSARPPFQETQYF	TGCAGTGCCAGACCCCCGTTTCAAGAGACCCAGTACTTC